This T cell receptor (beta chain) stems from a study of blood T cell repertoires in COVID-19 (dated by TCRdb to the early 2020s). With respect to the entire study: Samples covering the acute and convalescent phases of COVID-19 were provided by collaborators in the United States, Italy and Spain. The material from the prospective study consisted of cDNA or gDNA derived from T cells, B-cell-depleted T cells, or PBMCs. Deeply sampled blood TCRbeta repertoires from subjects exposed to, actively infected with, or recovered from COVID-19 were included in the dataset. The repertoires were made available in a free public database intended to serve as a resource for research on the immune response to SARS-CoV-2. The samples were drawn from two sources: the first 160 participants of the ongoing ImmuneRACE study, and 1,200 or so subjects contributed by 6 global collaborators. A de-identified subject ID, COVID-19 status, age in years and sex were almost always included in the sample metadata. Where HLA class I and class II types were available, the types were taken from metadata supplied by the sample provider, not from assay-based typing. What the work shows at the level of the full study, not this receptor alone: The quantity of clinical and demographic metadata differed by source and by participant and was supplied without curation.

Whole blood was collected in K2EDTA tubes by collaborating institutions according to the institutions' own protocols. Collaborator samples were shipped for TCRbeta analysis as frozen whole blood, isolated PBMCs, or DNA extracted from either sample type. The CDR3 spans 13 residues, from the cysteine through the phenylalanine. Only the CDR3 region is kept as DNA, spanning 39 bases read in frame from base 1. V was cut back by 5 bases and J by 3 bases, leaving a gap of 8 bases between them. The germline V gene sets CDR1 to KGHSH and CDR2 to LQKENI. Regarding this clone: Its antigen remains unidentified. No clone much larger than this one lies a single base away; base qualities are absent.

TCRbeta CDR3 regions were amplified from genomic DNA by means of the immunoSEQ Assay, a bias-controlled multiplex PCR. On the authors' methods: Within the assay, amplification of reference gene primers was used to estimate how many nucleated cells each sample contained. Sequence reads were collapsed and filtered to measure the absolute abundance of every unique TCRbeta CDR3 rearrangement. For each sample, productive Simpson clonality was calculated by taking the square root of Simpson's diversity index across productive rearrangements. TCRdb retrieved this table from immuneACCESS and kept in-frame rearrangements only. Not all clones are present; in checked studies, unresolved V genes account for under half, and no reason is known for the remainder. The DNA gave D and trimming, while V, J and clone size come from that table. This sample comprises some 330,000 clones, around 89% of them detected only once. 3.5% to 4% of the sample is held by the ten biggest clonotypes.

The TCR was taken from a woman in her 50s with active or convalescent COVID-19. The specimen sequenced was peripheral blood. Recombination linked TRBV18 to TRBJ2-1; D gene: possibly TRBD2, on 6 matching bases. The CDR3 in this case is CASSSGVYNEQFF. The nucleotide sequence reads TGTGCCAGCTCATCGGGGGTCTACAATGAGCAGTTCTTC.